This TCR beta chain was sequenced during a study of T cell changes during pregnancy in multiple sclerosis. Sequenced by immunoSEQ multiplex PCR; TCRdb stores in-frame clones only, minus some. This table holds 50,000 to 65,000 clones, around nine tenths found once. CDR3 length equals 14 residues. V was shortened by 5 bases and J by 1 base, with 8 bases between the two germline ends. Germline V gives CDR1 PRHDT, CDR2 FYEKMQ (reference sequence). This clone occurred once. The V and J genes are TRBV13 and TRBJ2-2, with D tentatively TRBD1 (5 bases). The origin of this receptor is a female donor with multiple sclerosis, enrolled in a pregnancy study. The sample here was CD4+ T cells from peripheral blood mononuclear cells, taken in the third trimester of pregnancy. CDR3 sequence (DNA): TGTGCCAGCAGCGACAGACAGAACACCGGGGAGCTGTTTTTT. Its protein product is CASSDRQNTGELFF.